The 2 T cell receptor beta chains below all came from one sample that was sequenced in a study of blood T cell repertoires in COVID-19. Measured with immunoSEQ multiplex PCR; TCRdb has only the in-frame clones, and not every one. The data contain about 170,000 clones, just under 85% of them singletons. What was sequenced was peripheral blood. The receptors were gathered from a woman older than 75 with COVID-19, enrolled during active disease.

The V and J genes are TRBV18 and TRBJ2-1; 15 bases are a match to TRBD2. V shed 8 bases, J shed 4 bases, and the junction held 9 bases outside the gene matches. Germline V gene data show CDR1 as KGHSH and CDR2 as LQKENI. The CDR3 has 17 amino acids. CDR3 loop: CASHPGLAGGRYNEQFF. The CDR3 DNA is TGTGCCAGCCACCCGGGACTAGCGGGAGGACGGTACAATGAGCAGTTCTTC.

The chain employs TRBV6-5 and TRBJ2-7; the match to TRBD1 covers 12 bases. The CDR3 loop spans 15 amino acids. Germline CDR1 MNHEY, CDR2 SVGAGI. Trimming cost V 5 bases and J 3 bases; bases outside gene matches: 5. As DNA, the CDR3 is TGTGCCAGCAGTAAGGGGACAGGGGGCATCTACGAGCAGTACTTC. Its protein is CASSKGTGGIYEQYF.